This TCR beta chain was captured in a study of blood T cell repertoires in COVID-19 (TCRdb year 2020). A note on the overall study: Samples covering the acute and convalescent phases of COVID-19 were provided by collaborators in the United States, Italy and Spain. The material from the prospective study consisted of cDNA or gDNA derived from T cells, B-cell-depleted T cells, or PBMCs. Subjects who had been exposed to COVID-19, were actively infected with it, or had recovered from it provided the deeply sampled blood TCRbeta repertoires that made up the dataset. The repertoires were made available in a free public database intended to serve as a resource for research on the immune response to SARS-CoV-2. The samples were drawn from two sources: the first 160 participants of the ongoing ImmuneRACE study, and over 950 subjects contributed by 6 global collaborators. The sample metadata nearly always contained a de-identified subject ID, COVID-19 status, age in years and sex. Where HLA class I and class II types were available, the types were taken from metadata supplied by the sample provider, not from assay-based typing.

TCRbeta CDR3 regions were amplified from genomic DNA using the immunoSEQ Assay, a bias-controlled multiplex PCR. The study's processing was this. The number of nucleated cells in each sample was estimated from the amplification of reference gene primers within the assay. Sequence reads were collapsed and filtered to measure the absolute abundance of every unique TCRbeta CDR3 rearrangement. For each sample, productive Simpson clonality was calculated by taking the square root of Simpson's diversity index across productive rearrangements. TCRdb retrieved this table from immuneACCESS and kept in-frame rearrangements only. Not all clones are present; in checked studies, unresolved V genes account for under half, and no reason is known for the remainder. V, J and clone size are those of that table, while D and trimming were read from the DNA. The sample data list about 200,000 clones, and about nine tenths of these were observed just once. The ten largest clones take up approximately 6.7% of the sample.

Inclusive of the bounding cysteine and phenylalanine, the CDR3 is 14 residues long. The DNA shown is the 42-base CDR3, in frame from base 1. V loses 5 bases at its end and J loses 4 bases; junction bases beyond the gene matches: 6. The CDR1 and CDR2 encoded by the germline V gene (reference sequence) are SEHNR and FQNEAQ. Each collaborating institution followed its own protocols to collect whole blood in K2EDTA tubes. For TCRbeta analysis, collaborators shipped samples in one of three forms: frozen whole blood, isolated PBMCs, or DNA extracted from either of those sample types. As to this clone: There is no known antigen for this receptor. Base qualities are not at hand, and no much larger clone is one base apart.

The paper as a whole reports these results and caveats: Clinical and demographic metadata were provided uncurated, with the amount varying by source and participant.

The source of this sequence is a man aged 35 to 55 with acute or convalescent COVID-19. The V gene is TRBV7-9 and the J gene is TRBJ1-1; TRBD1 aligns with 8 central bases. The sample consisted of peripheral blood. This receptor has the CDR3 CASSTQQGGTEAFF. In nucleotides, the sequence is TGTGCCAGCAGCACCCAACAGGGGGGCACTGAAGCTTTCTTT.